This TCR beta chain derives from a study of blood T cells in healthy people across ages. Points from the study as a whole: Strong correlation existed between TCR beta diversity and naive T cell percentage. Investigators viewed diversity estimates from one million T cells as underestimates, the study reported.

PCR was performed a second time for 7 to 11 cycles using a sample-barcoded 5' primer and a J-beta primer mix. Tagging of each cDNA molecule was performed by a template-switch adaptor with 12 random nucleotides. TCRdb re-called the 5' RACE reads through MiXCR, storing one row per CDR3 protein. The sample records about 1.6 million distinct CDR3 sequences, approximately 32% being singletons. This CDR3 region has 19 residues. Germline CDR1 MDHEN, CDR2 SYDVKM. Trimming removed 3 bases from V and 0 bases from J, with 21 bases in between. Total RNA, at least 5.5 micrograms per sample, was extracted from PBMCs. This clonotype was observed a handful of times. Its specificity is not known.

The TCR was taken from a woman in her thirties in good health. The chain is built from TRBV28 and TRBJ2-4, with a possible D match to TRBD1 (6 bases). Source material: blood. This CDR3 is CASSLVNGHRALAKNIQYF. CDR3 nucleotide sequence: TGTGCCAGCAGTTTGGTCAACGGTCACAGGGCCCTAGCCAAAAACATTCAGTACTTC.